A selection of T cell receptor beta chains follows, all from one sample in a study of a mutant IDH1 vaccine in newly diagnosed glioma. The repertoire was sequenced with immunoSEQ multiplex PCR; TCRdb's copy has only in-frame clones and lacks some. The repertoire holds about 38,000 clones, with about 80% as singletons. For these receptors, no antigen is known. This specimen consisted of PBMCs, obtained from a glioma patient whose treatment included an IDH1 peptide vaccine. These receptors were collected from a middle-aged man with glioma. Both conserved end residues are part of each CDR3. The D gene is left open where the match is weak. Some rows have no size entry. The others give once, few or many, or a class for an expanded clone.

j_call v_call clone_size d_call cdr3_nt cdr3_aa
TRBJ2-3 TRBV7-9 once - TGTGCCAGCAGCTTGCACCTAAGCACAGATACGCAGTATTTT CASSLHLSTDTQYF
TRBJ2-5 TRBV7-9 - - TGTGCCAGCAGAAGCAGGGGCGGAGAAGAGACCCAGTACTTC CASRSRGGEETQYF
TRBJ2-5 TRBV7-2 few - TGTGCCAGCAGCTTTTGGGAGACCCAGTACTTC CASSFWETQYF
TRBJ2-4 TRBV10-1 - - TGCGCCAGCAGTGATGCTGGCAAAAACATTCAGTACTTC CASSDAGKNIQYF
TRBJ1-5 TRBV19 - - TGTGCCAGTACCCCCTGGGACCGAGGGAGCAATCAGCCCCAGCATTTT CASTPWDRGSNQPQHF
TRBJ1-6 TRBV10-2 - - TGCGCCAGCGCGCGGGAGGATAATTCACCCCTCCACTTT CASAREDNSPLHF
TRBJ2-7 TRBV5-6 few - TGTGCCAGCAGCAAACACGGAGACGAGCAGTACTTC CASSKHGDEQYF
TRBJ2-2 TRBV6-6 - TRBD2 TGTGCCAGCACTTCTAGCGGGGGCTCCGGGGAGCTGTTTTTT CASTSSGGSGELFF
TRBJ1-1 TRBV2 - - TGTGCCAGCAGTGCGGACGGTTTTGGCACTGAAGCTTTCTTT CASSADGFGTEAFF
TRBJ2-7 TRBV6-5 - TRBD2 TGTGCCACCGCAGCGGGGGGTCTAACCTACGAGCAGTACTTC CATAAGGLTYEQYF
TRBJ2-5 TRBV19 once - TGTGCCAGTAGTCAGGGTGCAGCGAAGGGGACCCAGTACTTC CASSQGAAKGTQYF
TRBJ2-3 TRBV30 - - TGTGCCTGGGGGGCAGGACCTTACCGAGATACGCAGTATTTT CAWGAGPYRDTQYF
TRBJ2-7 TRBV19 - TRBD1 TGTGCCAGTAGTATCAGGACAGGGGGCCCGAGCTCCTACGAGCAGTACTTC CASSIRTGGPSSYEQYF
TRBJ2-7 TRBV6-1 - - TGTGCCAGCAGTGAAACTCCCGCCTACGAGCAGTACTTC CASSETPAYEQYF
TRBJ2-3 TRBV13 - TRBD1 TGTGCCAGCAACGAGAGGGGGCGTCCAGATACGCAGTATTTT CASNERGRPDTQYF
TRBJ2-7 TRBV2 - TRBD1 TGTGCCAGTTATCCGGGACAGGGGCGGGAGCAGTACTTC CASYPGQGREQYF
TRBJ1-6 TRBV2 - - TGTGCCAGCACCGGCGGCCAGGGTCGCTCACCCCTCCACTTT CASTGGQGRSPLHF
TRBJ1-2 TRBV19 - TRBD1 TGTGCCAGTAGTACCACGGGACAGGGCAATGGCTACACCTTC CASSTTGQGNGYTF
TRBJ2-5 TRBV27 - - TGTGCCAGCAGTTTATCGATGGTAAAGACCCAGTACTTC CASSLSMVKTQYF
TRBJ2-2 TRBV7-2 - - TGTGCCAGCAGCTTAGTTGCAGCTGGCTCCGGGGAGCTGTTTTTT CASSLVAAGSGELFF
TRBJ2-7 TRBV5-1 - TRBD2 TGCGCCAGCAGCTTGGCCCTAGCGGGGGGCCAGACCTACGAGCAGTACTTC CASSLALAGGQTYEQYF
TRBJ2-7 TRBV5-5 - TRBD1 TGTGCCAGCAGCTCCATACTAAAGACAGGGGGCTCTTGGGAGCAGTACTTC CASSSILKTGGSWEQYF